This TCR beta chain was sequenced for a study of cytotoxic CD8 clonotypes in ibrutinib-treated CLL. CDR1 and CDR2 from the germline V gene are SGDLS and YYNGEE. The CDR3 covers 15 residues. V was pared by 4 bases and J by 0 bases, with 11 bases between. Libraries were prepared by immunoSEQ multiplex PCR; TCRdb keeps only in-frame clonotypes and omits some of them. The sample contains 75,000 to 80,000 clones, approximately 82% of which appear only once. This TCR was sampled from a human donor with chronic lymphocytic leukemia. V usage is TRBV9 and J usage is TRBJ1-5, with D tentatively TRBD1 (6 bases). This specimen consisted of PBMCs, obtained after 24 months of ibrutinib treatment. The CDR3 nucleotides are TGTGCCAGCAGCTACGAGGGGGATAGCAATCAGCCCCAGCATTTT. Protein product: CASSYEGDSNQPQHF.